The 15 T cell receptor beta chains below come from one sample, sequenced in a study of OX40 agonist ivuxolimab in advanced cancers. The data were produced by immunoSEQ multiplex PCR, yet TCRdb's version contains in-frame clones alone and is incomplete. Among some 62,000 clones listed, 80% to 95% were seen once. The source was CD4+ or CD8+ T cells sorted from blood, collected in a trial of the OX40 agonist ivuxolimab. Receptor source: an adult with an advanced solid tumor such as melanoma, head and neck, liver or kidney cancer.

CDR3 coding DNA: TGCGCCAGCAGCTTGGGGAGTTTGACTAGCTTTGAGCAGTTCTTC. It specifies CASSLGSLTSFEQFF. The V gene is TRBV5-1, the J gene TRBJ2-1; TRBD2 aligns across 7 bases. The junction had 9 bases not matched to a gene; V was cut back by 0 bases and J by 9 bases. Germline-derived CDR1 and CDR2 are SGHRS and YFSETQ. This CDR3 is built from 15 residues.

Points on this clone: Other DNA sequences in the same sample also yield this CDR3. The gene calls are TRBV19 and TRBJ2-1; the match to TRBD2 covers 14 bases. This CDR3 has 17 residues. The V and J ends lost 5 bases and 3 bases, in that order; junction bases with no gene match: 6. CDR1 is LNHDA, CDR2 SQIVND, per germline (reference sequence). Here the CDR3 reads CASSHRLAGGHYNEQFF. CDR3 DNA: TGTGCCAGTAGTCACCGACTAGCGGGAGGGCACTACAATGAGCAGTTCTTC.

This clone occurred once. The V and J genes are TRBV20-1 and TRBJ2-1; D ambiguous. CDR1 and CDR2 (germline): DFQATT, SNEGSKA (reference sequence). CDR3 length: 11 residues. V lost 3 bases and J 7 bases, leaving 7 bases between the germline ends. The CDR3 DNA reads as TGCAGTGCTAGCCAGCAGAATGAGCAGTTCTTC. Translated, it gives CSASQQNEQFF.

This sequence joins TRBV6-1 and TRBJ2-5, with D uncertain. The CDR3 has 12 residues. Deletions cut 5 bases from V and 4 bases from J, with 8 bases between. The V gene's germline CDR1 is MNHNS and CDR2 SASEGT. Here the CDR3 reads CASSTPRETQYF. The DNA of the CDR3 is TGTGCCAGCAGTACCCCCCGAGAGACCCAGTACTTC.

The V gene is TRBV6-1, the J gene TRBJ2-7; TRBD2 agrees at 12 bases. The CDR3 spans 17 residues. Germline V CDR1 and CDR2: MNHNS, SASEGT. The V and J ends lost 6 bases and 5 bases, in that order; junction bases with no gene match: 14. CDR3 loop: CASSEPMTSGGGHEQYF. The CDR3, as DNA: TGTGCCAGCAGCGAACCCATGACTAGCGGGGGAGGCCACGAGCAGTACTTC.

The chain uses TRBV6-4 and TRBJ2-3; TRBD2 aligns across 7 bases. The J segment lost 9 bases and the V segment lost 8 bases, leaving 11 bases of the junction unmatched. CDR3 length equals 13 residues. Per germline, CDR1 MRHNA and CDR2 SNTAGT. Here the CDR3 reads CASGGTTRATQYF. Here the CDR3 DNA reads TGTGCCAGCGGGGGGACTACCCGTGCCACGCAGTATTTT.

This clone was counted a single time. The V gene is TRBV5-1, the J gene TRBJ2-5, with 10 nucleotides matching TRBD2. This CDR3 region has 16 residues. From germline, CDR1 is SGHRS and CDR2 YFSETQ. Losses at the gene ends were 4 bases for V and 1 base for J; bases not matched to a gene: 7. DNA for the CDR3: TGCGCCAGCAGCGGGCTGGCTAGCGGGAGCCAAGAGACCCAGTACTTC. Its translation: CASSGLASGSQETQYF.

This clone was seen more than once but under ten times. This chain links TRBV5-1 with TRBJ1-5, with D uncertain. The V and J ends lost 2 bases and 3 bases respectively, with 6 bases between them. Germline CDR1 and CDR2: SGHRS and YFSETQ. The CDR3 has 13 residues. CDR3 protein: CASSFDNNQPQHF. The CDR3 DNA is TGCGCCAGCAGCTTCGACAACAATCAGCCCCAGCATTTT.

The chain combines TRBV19 with TRBJ1-2, with D hard to call. This CDR3 comprises 13 residues. Looked up from germline, CDR1 is LNHDA and CDR2 is SQIVND (reference sequence). Trimming stripped 7 bases from V and 6 bases from J, with 15 bases between. In DNA form, the CDR3 reads TGTGCCAGTACCCTCAACCGTGGGGATGGCTACACCTTC. Protein: CASTLNRGDGYTF.

The chain has TRBV6-5 and TRBJ1-2; D is perhaps TRBD1 (5 bases). V lost 2 bases to trimming and J lost 6 bases, with 10 bases between them. Looked up from germline, CDR1 is MNHEY and CDR2 is SVGAGI. The CDR3 is made up of 13 amino acids. The CDR3 DNA is TGTGCCAGCAGTTACACTTCGGGGGATGGCTACACCTTC. This encodes CASSYTSGDGYTF.

The chain uses TRBV5-1 and TRBJ1-4; D is ambiguous. Germline lookup yields CDR1 SGHRS and CDR2 YFSETQ. This CDR3 has 15 residues. The V end lost 0 bases, the J end lost 0 bases, and 6 bases lay between the germline ends. The CDR3 spells CASSLDSATNEKLFF. The CDR3 bases are TGCGCCAGCAGCTTGGACAGTGCAACTAATGAAAAACTGTTTTTT.

The table lists this clone with a count of one. The germline gene is not matched at one end of the junction; a read error may be the cause. This rearrangement joins TRBV6-1 to TRBJ2-1, with D perhaps matching TRBD2 (5 bases). The germline V gene encodes CDR1 MNHNS and CDR2 SASEGT. This CDR3 has 14 residues. The chain's CDR3 is CASSVRWGDNERFF. The CDR3 DNA reads as TGTGCCAGCAGTGTACGATGGGGAGACAATGAGCGGTTCTTC.

This sequence joins TRBV30 and TRBJ2-5, with D unclear. Trimming removed 0 bases from V and 0 bases from J, with 8 bases in between. There are 14 residues in the CDR3. In germline, CDR1 is GTSNPN, CDR2 SVGIG (reference sequence). This CDR3 is CAWSVSENQETQYF. The CDR3 DNA follows: TGTGCCTGGAGTGTCAGTGAAAACCAAGAGACCCAGTACTTC.

The rearrangement uses TRBV10-3 and TRBJ2-1; 14 bases line up with TRBD2. The CDR3 totals 14 residues. Germline loops: CDR1 ENHRY, CDR2 SYGVKD. V trimming: 10 bases; J trimming: 9 bases; junction bases outside the gene matches: 8. The CDR3 DNA reads TGTGCCAGCCAGACTAGCGGGGGGGCTCGTGAGCAGTTCTTC. It translates to CASQTSGGAREQFF.

This clone was seen more than once but under ten times. V gene TRBV6-6 combines with J gene TRBJ1-1, with 7 positions matching TRBD1. J gave up 3 bases and V 5 bases, and 3 bases lay outside the gene matches. The CDR3 runs 13 residues. From germline, CDR1 is MNHNY and CDR2 SVGAGI (reference sequence). This CDR3 reads CASSRTGDTEAFF. The CDR3 DNA reads TGTGCCAGCAGTCGGACAGGAGACACTGAAGCTTTCTTT.